The clone carrying this TCR beta chain has a count of ten or more. TCRdb re-called the RT-PCR reads with MiXCR, one entry per CDR3 protein. This repertoire shows around 90,000 distinct CDR3 sequences, under 50% found once; its top ten account for about 58%. The source of the sample is a study of patients and donors after allogeneic stem cell transplantation. CDR3 length equals 16 residues. V was clipped by 5 bases and J by 0 bases, with 14 bases between them. Per germline, CDR1 LGHNA and CDR2 YNFKEQ. The sequence derives from a human donor who was either an allogeneic HSCT recipient or a stem cell or donor lymphocyte infusion donor (not recorded which). It is not recorded whose cells these are; they may come from a transplant donor. This chain connects TRBV4-2 to TRBJ1-3; the D is unclear. Source material: blood, either unsorted or a sorted T cell fraction (not recorded which). CDR3 loop: CASSWEAEGSGNTIYF. The CDR3 DNA follows: TGTGCCAGCAGCTGGGAAGCAGAAGGCTCTGGAAACACCATATATTTT.